This note documents a single T cell receptor beta chain sequence. What it binds is unknown. The germline V gene has CDR1 SGHTA and CDR2 FQGTGA. V shed 5 bases, J shed 5 bases, and the junction held 9 bases outside the gene matches. The CDR3 contains 16 residues. The source of the sample is a study of blood T cells in healthy people across ages. Study-level information: With template switching, about one barcoded beta molecule was captured per two T cells.

Primed by a sample-barcoded 5' primer and a J-beta primer mix, a second PCR proceeded for about 6 to 12 cycles. TCRdb recomputed calls from the 5' RACE reads with MiXCR, one row per CDR3 protein. The data contain 1.5 million to 2 million distinct CDR3 sequences, around half of them singletons. Study findings and constraints: Diversity figures derived from one million T cells were judged to underestimate the true value.

The sequencing sample was made of blood. This chain joins TRBV7-3 and TRBJ2-3; 11 nucleotides agree with TRBD1. This receptor was taken from a woman between 35 and 50 years old in good health. CDR3 loop: CASSPGTGGSVDTQYF. CDR3 coding DNA: TGTGCCAGCAGCCCGGGGACAGGGGGATCGGTAGATACGCAGTATTTT.